This entry concerns a single T cell receptor (beta chain). Its antigen is undetermined. This sample is drawn from a study of response to subunit inactivated influenza vaccine. Study results and caveats: New T cells are recruited in small numbers by each seasonal influenza vaccination, according to the authors' suggestion.

Germline CDR1 is MNHEY and CDR2 is SVGEGT. V was clipped by 4 bases and J by 5 bases, with 14 bases between them. This CDR3 is built from 14 residues. TCRdb fed the RT-PCR reads into MiXCR, producing one record per CDR3 protein. This table holds around 760,000 distinct CDR3 sequences, about 14% found once. The TCR sequence derives from a man aged 45-65 years who received an inactivated influenza vaccine. The source was PBMCs from blood, collected roughly 15 days before vaccination. This chain links TRBV6-2 or TRBV6-3 with TRBJ2-5; D may be TRBD1 (6 bases). CDR3 nucleotides: TGTGCCAGCAGTTCACAGGGCGTGAGGGAGACCCAGTACTTC. It translates to CASSSQGVRETQYF.